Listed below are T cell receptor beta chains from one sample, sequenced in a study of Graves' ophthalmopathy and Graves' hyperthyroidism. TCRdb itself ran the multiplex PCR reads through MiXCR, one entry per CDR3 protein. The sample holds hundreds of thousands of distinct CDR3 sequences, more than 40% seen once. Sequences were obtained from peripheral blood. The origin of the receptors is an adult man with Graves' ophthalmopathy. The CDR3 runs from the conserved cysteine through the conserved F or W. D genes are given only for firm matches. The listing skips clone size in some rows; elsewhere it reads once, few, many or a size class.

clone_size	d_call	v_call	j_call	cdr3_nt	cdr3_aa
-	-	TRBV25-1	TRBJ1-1	TGCGCCAGCAGTGCTTCATTTCCTAGGGGCCAGCGAGGCACTGAAGCTTTCTTT	CASSASFPRGQRGTEAFF
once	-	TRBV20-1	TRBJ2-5	TGCAGTGCTGTCCGGGGCGGCCAAGAGACCCGGTACTTC	CSAVRGGQETRYF
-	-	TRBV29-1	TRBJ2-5	TGCAGCCAAACAGGATCGGAGACCCAGTACTTC	CSQTGSETQYF
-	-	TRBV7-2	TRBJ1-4	TGTGCCAGCAGCTCGATCAGGGGTAGTTATGAAAAACTGTTTTTT	CASSSIRGSYEKLFF
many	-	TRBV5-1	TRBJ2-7	TGCGCCAGCAGCTTGGTGGCAGGGGCCTACGAGCAGTACTTC	CASSLVAGAYEQYF
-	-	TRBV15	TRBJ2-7	TGTGCCACCAGCAGCCAAGATTTAGGGAACAGGGACTACGAGCAGTACTTC	CATSSQDLGNRDYEQYF
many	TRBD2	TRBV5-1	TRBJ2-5	TGCGCCAGCAGCTTGGCAGCGGGAGGGGAAGAGACCCAGTACTTC	CASSLAAGGEETQYF
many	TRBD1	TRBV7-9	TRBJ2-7	TGTGCCAGCTCGAAACAGGGGGGCTCCTACGAGCAGTACTTC	CASSKQGGSYEQYF
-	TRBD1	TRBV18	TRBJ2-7	TGTGCCAGCTCACCCGTGACAGGGGGATGGAACGAGCAGTACTTC	CASSPVTGGWNEQYF
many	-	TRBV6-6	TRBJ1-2	TGTGCCACCCGGGACGGGCGTAACTATGGCTACACCTTC	CATRDGRNYGYTF
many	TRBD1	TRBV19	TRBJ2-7	TGTGCCAGTAGCACGGACAGGGATGGTTTGTACGAGCAGTACTTC	CASSTDRDGLYEQYF
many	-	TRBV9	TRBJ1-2	TGTGCCAGCAGCGTAGGGGGGTCGGGGAACTATGGCTACACCTTC	CASSVGGSGNYGYTF
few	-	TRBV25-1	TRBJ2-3	TGTGCCAGCAGTGACGCAAGCCTGCTTTTTGATACGCAGTATTTT	CASSDASLLFDTQYF
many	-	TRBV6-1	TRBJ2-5	TGTGCCAGCAGTCGATTAGGCGGGGAGACCCAGTACTTC	CASSRLGGETQYF
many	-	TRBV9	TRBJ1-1	TGTGCCAGCAGCGTAGGGGTTGGTGCCACTGAAGCTTTCTTT	CASSVGVGATEAFF
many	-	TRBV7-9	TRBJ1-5	TGTGCCAGCAGCTTAGCGATGAATCAGCCCCAGCATTTT	CASSLAMNQPQHF
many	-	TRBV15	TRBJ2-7	TGTGCCACCAGCAGAGCCCCGAATGGAGCAGACGAGCAGTACTTC	CATSRAPNGADEQYF
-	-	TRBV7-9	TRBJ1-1	TGCGCCAGCATGTCCGGGGGCCCTGAAGCTTTCTTT	CASMSGGPEAFF
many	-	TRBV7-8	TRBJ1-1	TGTGCCAGCAGCCCACGAGGACCGGTGAACACTGAAGCTTTCTTT	CASSPRGPVNTEAFF
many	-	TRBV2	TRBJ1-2	TGTGCCACCGGGACTTCTGGCTACACCTTC	CATGTSGYTF
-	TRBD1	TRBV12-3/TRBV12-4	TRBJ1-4	TGTGCCAGCAGTGACCCGACAGGGGAAAGGTTTTTT	CASSDPTGERFF
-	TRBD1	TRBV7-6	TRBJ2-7	TGTGCCAGCAGCCTTCAGACAGGGAAGAGCTACGAGCAGTACTTC	CASSLQTGKSYEQYF
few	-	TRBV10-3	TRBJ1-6	TGTGCCAGCAGTCCACAGGGAACCCTTAATTCACCCCTCCACTTT	CASSPQGTLNSPLHF
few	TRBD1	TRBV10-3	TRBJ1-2	TGTGCCATCAGGGGACAGGGATGGGTCTATGGCTACACCTTC	CAIRGQGWVYGYTF
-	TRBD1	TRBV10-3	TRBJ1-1	TGTGCCAGCAGTGAGAAGGACAGGGTCTATCGGAACACTGAAGCTTTCTTT	CASSEKDRVYRNTEAFF
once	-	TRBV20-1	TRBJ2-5	TGCAGTGCTAGAAGGGGGACGCAGTGGGAGACCCAGTACTTC	CSARRGTQWETQYF
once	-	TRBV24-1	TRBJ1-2	TGTGCCACCAGTGACCGTACAGGGTATGGCTACACCTTC	CATSDRTGYGYTF
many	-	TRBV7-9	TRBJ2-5	TGTGCCAGCAGTCCCACGGGGGGCGACCAAGAGACCCAGTACTTC	CASSPTGGDQETQYF
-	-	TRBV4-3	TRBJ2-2	TGCGCCAGCAGCCAAGGGACAACGAACACCGGGGAGCTGTTTTTT	CASSQGTTNTGELFF